The 16 T cell receptor beta chains presented below share a single source sample, sequenced in a study of PD-1 blockade in classical Hodgkin lymphoma. Generated by immunoSEQ multiplex PCR, the TCRdb table keeps only in-frame clones and is missing some. This table has roughly 56,000 clones, 70% to 90% appearing once. Time point in this sample: cycle 4 day 1 (C4D1), after more than five weeks of nivolumab. Relapses following autologous stem cell transplantation were seen in all patients, with brentuximab vedotin exposure varying. Sample: peripheral blood mononuclear cells (PBMCs), taken before the fourth cycle of nivolumab. Receptors originate from a human donor with classical Hodgkin lymphoma.

The V and J genes are TRBV7-9 and TRBJ1-1, with no clear D. The ends were cut back, 2 bases at V and 4 bases at J, with 8 bases in the middle. The CDR3 sequence is 13 residues long. The germline V gene has CDR1 SEHNR and CDR2 FQNEAQ (reference sequence). The CDR3: CASSLTESTEAFF. The CDR3 DNA is TGTGCCAGCAGCTTAACGGAGAGCACTGAAGCTTTCTTT. Complete variable domain (other parts from reference TRBV7-9 and TRBJ1-1): DTGVSQNPRHKITKRGQNVTFRCDPISEHNRLYWYRQTLGQGPEFLTYFQNEAQLEKSRLLSDRFSAERPKGSFSTLEIQRTEQGDSAMYLCASSLTESTEAFFGQGTRLTVV.

The rearrangement uses TRBV28 and TRBJ2-5; D perhaps matches TRBD1 (6 bases). This CDR3 is 15 amino acids long. CDR1 and CDR2 (germline): MDHEN, SYDVKM. The ends were cut back, 6 bases at V and 1 base at J, with 15 bases in the middle. Written as DNA, the CDR3 is TGTGCCAGCAGACAGGGAGACACCCCCCAAGAGACCCAGTACTTC. It encodes CASRQGDTPQETQYF.

V and J are TRBV10-2 and TRBJ2-5, with 13 bases aligning to TRBD2. The germline V gene encodes CDR1 WSHSY and CDR2 SAAADI. This CDR3 is built from 17 residues. After removal of 2 bases from V and 3 bases from J, the junction contained 6 bases not matched to a gene. The CDR3 reads CASSEDLTSGGKETQYF. Here the CDR3 DNA reads TGCGCCAGCAGTGAGGATTTGACTAGCGGGGGGAAAGAGACCCAGTACTTC.

The CDR3 reads CASSLTPQTEAFF. CDR3 nucleotide sequence: TGTGCCAGCAGCTTAACCCCCCAGACGGAAGCTTTCTTT. The chain recombines TRBV7-9 with TRBJ1-1; D not resolved. Per germline, CDR1 SEHNR and CDR2 FQNEAQ (reference sequence). The V end lost 2 bases, the J end lost 8 bases, and 12 bases lay between the germline ends. CDR3 size: 13 residues.

The CDR3 reads CASSADTGAGEKLFF. The CDR3 nucleotides read TGTGCCAGCAGTGCTGATACAGGGGCTGGGGAAAAACTGTTTTTT. This sequence joins TRBV6-1 and TRBJ1-4; TRBD1 matches at 7 bases. Germline assignment: CDR1 MNHNS and CDR2 SASEGT. The V and J ends lost 4 bases and 8 bases, in that order; junction bases with no gene match: 10. The CDR3 consists of 15 residues.

The rearrangement uses TRBV2 and TRBJ1-3; no clear D. Trimming took off 5 bases at V and 4 bases at J, with 12 bases between the two ends. Germline-derived CDR1 and CDR2 are SNHLY and FYNNEI. This CDR3 contains 14 residues. CDR3 DNA: TGTGCCAGCAGTTTCGGACTGGGGGGAAACACCATATATTTT. This codes for CASSFGLGGNTIYF. The whole variable domain, filled in from reference TRBV2 and TRBJ1-3, reads EPEVTQTPSHQVTQMGQEVILRCVPISNHLYFYWYRQILGQKVEFLVSFYNNEISEKSEIFDDQFSVERPDGSNFTLKIRSTKLEDSAMYFCASSFGLGGNTIYFGEGSWLTVV.

In its sample, this clone was seen once. In the same sample, other DNA sequences code for this CDR3. The V gene is TRBV5-1, the J gene TRBJ1-4; D remains unclear. The CDR3 consists of 15 residues. Per germline, CDR1 SGHRS and CDR2 YFSETQ. V was pared by 0 bases and J by 3 bases, with 9 bases between. Here the CDR3 DNA reads TGCGCCAGCAGCTTGGGCGACGGGCCTAATGAAAAACTGTTTTTT. Translation: CASSLGDGPNEKLFF.

The chain uses TRBV30 and TRBJ2-2; D is undetermined. Trimming took off 0 bases at V and 9 bases at J, with 11 bases between the two ends. CDR3 size: 13 residues. From germline, CDR1 is GTSNPN and CDR2 SVGIG (reference sequence). The chain's CDR3 is CAWSVTTGWELFF. DNA for the CDR3: TGTGCCTGGAGTGTGACAACCGGGTGGGAGCTGTTTTTT.

The rearrangement uses TRBV5-1 and TRBJ1-4; tentative D call: TRBD1 (6 bases). V was pared by 5 bases and J by 3 bases, with 11 bases between. The CDR3 extends over 14 amino acids. Germline values: CDR1 SGHRS, CDR2 YFSETQ. CDR3 loop: CASSRTASNEKLFF. The CDR3, as DNA: TGCGCCAGCAGTAGGACAGCCTCTAATGAAAAACTGTTTTTT.

This clone occurred once. The chain couples TRBV5-1 to TRBJ2-7; D is possibly TRBD1 (5 bases). Between the trimmed V and J ends, which lost 3 bases and 5 bases, there was a span of 12 bases. The CDR3 is made up of 13 amino acids. Germline assignment: CDR1 SGHRS and CDR2 YFSETQ. This CDR3 reads CASSSQVLDEQYF. The DNA of the CDR3 is TGCGCCAGCAGCTCACAGGTTCTGGACGAGCAGTACTTC.

The chain is built from TRBV4-1 and TRBJ1-2; 9 bases map to TRBD1. The V and J ends lost 5 bases and 8 bases, in that order; junction bases with no gene match: 3. The CDR3 loop spans 12 amino acids. CDR1 is MGHRA, CDR2 YSYEKL, per germline. The CDR3 is CASSWTGEGYTF. For the CDR3, the DNA is TGCGCCAGCAGCTGGACAGGGGAAGGCTACACCTTC.

The rearrangement joins TRBV7-2 to TRBJ2-1; D possibly corresponds to TRBD2 (7 bases). The V gene lost 5 bases and the J gene lost 9 bases, with 17 bases spanning the gap. Looked up from germline, CDR1 is SGHTA and CDR2 is FQGNSA. The CDR3 has 14 amino acids. The CDR3 spells CASSPRGGRGEQFF. The CDR3, as DNA: TGTGCCAGCAGCCCAAGGGGGGGCCGAGGTGAGCAGTTCTTC.

This rearrangement joins TRBV2 to TRBJ2-1; 11 nucleotides agree with TRBD1. Germline-derived CDR1 and CDR2 are SNHLY and FYNNEI. The V segment lost 7 bases and the J segment 12 bases; nucleotides outside the gene matches: 8. This CDR3 comprises 13 residues. CDR3 DNA: TGTGCCAGCACCGAAGGGGACAGGGGGATGCAGTTCTTC. Translation gives CASTEGDRGMQFF.

The chain recombines TRBV28 with TRBJ1-5; 9 bases are shared with TRBD1. Germline V CDR1 and CDR2: MDHEN, SYDVKM. Trimming took 6 bases from V and 6 from J; bases not matched to a gene: 9. This CDR3 is built from 15 residues. DNA of the CDR3: TGTGCCAGCAGCGCCCCGGGACAGGGTCTTCAGCCCCAGCATTTT. This sequence encodes CASSAPGQGLQPQHF.

The CDR3 sequence: CASSTRTGANSPLHF. DNA of the CDR3: TGTGCCAGCAGTACAAGGACAGGGGCTAATTCACCCCTCCACTTT. The chain couples TRBV2 to TRBJ1-6; 9 bases agree with TRBD1. The V segment lost 5 bases and the J segment 6 bases; nucleotides outside the gene matches: 5. The germline gives CDR1 SNHLY, CDR2 FYNNEI. The CDR3 consists of 15 residues.

V gene TRBV7-9 combines with J gene TRBJ1-1; D might be TRBD1 (6 bases). V was trimmed by 4 bases and J by 1 base, leaving 10 bases between them. The CDR3 has 14 amino acids. Per germline, CDR1 SEHNR and CDR2 FQNEAQ (reference sequence). The CDR3, as DNA: TGTGCCAGCAGCTCCTTGGGGGCGAACACTGAAGCTTTCTTT. Its protein is CASSSLGANTEAFF.